Following are 20 T cell receptor beta chains from one sample sequenced in a study of T-cell reconstitution after alpha-beta-depleted transplantation in children. Preparation of the TCRbeta library was carried out with unique molecular identifiers. From the PCR reads, TCRdb called clonotypes with MiXCR, one entry per CDR3 protein. The table shows 780,000 or so distinct CDR3 sequences, with 15% to 20% occurring only once. This specimen consisted of PBMCs, mostly from graft donor cells, obtained 360 days after TCRalphabeta/CD19-depleted stem cell transplant. The receptors come from a male patient between 10 and 17 years old who had a stem cell transplant for acute lymphoblastic leukemia, so the T cells may come from the graft donor.

Many counts were recorded for this clonotype. V gene TRBV12-3 or TRBV12-4 combines with J gene TRBJ2-7; D gene ambiguous. This CDR3 has 12 amino acids. Trimming shortened V by 3 bases and J by 3 bases, and 6 bases separated the two germline ends. CDR3 nucleotides: TGTGCCAGCAGTTTGAGTGACTACGAGCAGTACTTC. It codes for CASSLSDYEQYF.

This chain links TRBV2 with TRBJ2-4; 10 nucleotides line up with TRBD1. The CDR3 length is 17 residues. V shed 10 bases, J shed 0 bases, and the junction held 12 bases outside the gene matches. Germline V lookup: CDR1 SNHLY, CDR2 FYNNEI. CDR3 sequence reads: CATTGTGAPIAKNIQYF. Here the CDR3 DNA reads TGTGCCACCACGGGGACAGGGGCTCCTATAGCCAAAAACATTCAGTACTTC.

This clonotype occurred a few times. The chain couples TRBV20-1 to TRBJ2-2, with 11 bases matching TRBD2. Per germline, CDR1 DFQATT and CDR2 SNEGSKA (reference sequence). V lost 3 bases, J lost 3 bases, and 6 bases stayed unmatched. The CDR3 sequence is 16 residues long. CDR3 nucleotide sequence: TGCAGTGCTAGTACTAGCGGGAGATTCCACACCGGGGAGCTGTTTTTT. This encodes CSASTSGRFHTGELFF.

This sequence joins TRBV4-1 and TRBJ1-2; D is unresolved. The germline V gene encodes CDR1 MGHRA and CDR2 YSYEKL. Trimming stripped 0 bases from V and 2 bases from J, with 10 bases between. CDR3 size: 15 residues. The DNA for the CDR3 is TGCGCCAGCAGCCAAGACATAAGAGGGAACTATGGCTACACCTTC. Protein sequence: CASSQDIRGNYGYTF.

In this sample, this clonotype turned up many times. CDR3 amino acids: CASSFHLGDTQYF. The CDR3 DNA is TGTGCCAGCAGCTTCCACCTAGGAGATACGCAGTATTTT. This sequence joins TRBV7-8 and TRBJ2-3; unclear D gene. The CDR3 extends over 13 amino acids. Germline V gene sequence: CDR1 SGHVS, CDR2 FQNEAQ. V lost 3 bases to trimming and J lost 5 bases, with 9 bases between them.

The CDR3 DNA reads TGCGCCAGCAGCAAGGACGAGACCCAGTACTTC. Its protein is CASSKDETQYF. The gene calls are TRBV5-1 and TRBJ2-5; D remains ambiguous. CDR1 SGHRS and CDR2 YFSETQ come from the germline V gene. The CDR3 totals 11 residues. V was pared by 4 bases and J by 5 bases, with 6 bases between.

V and J are TRBV7-9 and TRBJ2-7; TRBD2 aligns across 8 bases. V lost 1 base, J lost 2 bases, and 4 bases stayed unmatched. Germline values: CDR1 SEHNR, CDR2 FQNEAQ (reference sequence). The CDR3 is 15 amino acids. This CDR3 reads CASSLVTGRAYEQYF. In DNA, the CDR3 is TGTGCCAGCAGCTTAGTCACCGGGAGGGCCTACGAGCAGTACTTC.

This clonotype was observed a handful of times. CDR3 residues: CASSLVVHGEQFF. The CDR3 DNA follows: TGTGCCAGCAGCTTAGTGGTTCATGGTGAGCAGTTCTTC. V gene TRBV11-3 combines with J gene TRBJ2-1; unclear D gene. CDR1 and CDR2 (germline): SGHNT, YENEEA. CDR3 size: 13 residues. Trimming removed 1 base from V and 9 bases from J, with 10 bases in between.

This clonotype was observed a handful of times. As DNA, the CDR3 is TGTGCCAGCTCACCACAACAGGGGGCCACAGATACGCAGTATTTT. Translating gives CASSPQQGATDTQYF. J is TRBJ2-3 and V is TRBV18; 9 bases are a match to TRBD1. The J segment lost 2 bases and the V segment lost 1 base, leaving 1 base of the junction unmatched. From germline, CDR1 is KGHSH and CDR2 LQKENI. This CDR3 region has 15 residues.

This chain joins TRBV12-3 or TRBV12-4 and TRBJ2-7; a possible D gene is TRBD1 (5 bases). CDR3 length: 17 residues. Trimming left V 5 bases short and J 4 bases short, with 24 bases between. The chain's CDR3 is CASSPRTAGPLRYEQYF. Written as DNA, the CDR3 is TGTGCCAGCAGTCCCAGGACCGCAGGGCCGTTGAGGTACGAGCAGTACTTC.

This chain links TRBV10-2 with TRBJ2-7; 10 nucleotides match TRBD1. Germline-derived CDR1 and CDR2 are WSHSY and SAAADI. V shed 6 bases, J shed 4 bases, and the junction held 6 bases outside the gene matches. This CDR3 is 14 amino acids long. CDR3 in DNA: TGCGCCAGCAGCGAGACAGGGGGCAGGTACGAGCAGTACTTC. Translating it yields CASSETGGRYEQYF.

This clonotype showed up just a few times. This chain connects TRBV29-1 to TRBJ1-2; TRBD1 agrees at 11 bases. J gave up 6 bases and V 7 bases, and 13 bases lay outside the gene matches. The CDR3 totals 15 residues. CDR1 and CDR2 from the germline V gene are SQVTM and ANQGSEA. CDR3 amino acids: CSADKGTGGSNGYTF. The CDR3 coding sequence is TGCAGCGCCGACAAAGGGACAGGGGGATCTAATGGCTACACCTTC.

V and J are TRBV5-6 and TRBJ1-2; TRBD1 is a possible D gene (5 bases). The germline V gene encodes CDR1 SGHDT and CDR2 YYEEEE. The length of the CDR3 is 13 residues. Trimming pared 5 bases from V and 8 bases from J, leaving 16 bases between. Here the CDR3 DNA reads TGTGCCAGCAGTGAGCAGGGCTTTGAGGGCTACACCTTC. Amino acid sequence: CASSEQGFEGYTF.

In DNA form, the CDR3 reads TGTGCCAGCAGCTTAGGATTTGGAGAGACCCAGTACTTC. As protein: CASSLGFGETQYF. V usage is TRBV7-9 and J usage is TRBJ2-5; D not certain. Germline V CDR1 and CDR2: SEHNR, FQNEAQ (reference sequence). This CDR3 is 13 amino acids long. The V gene lost 1 base and the J gene lost 4 bases, with 7 bases spanning the gap. Drawing the rest from reference TRBV7-9 and TRBJ2-5, the complete variable domain is DTGVSQNPRHKITKRGQNVTFRCDPISEHNRLYWYRQTLGQGPEFLTYFQNEAQLEKSRLLSDRFSAERPKGSFSTLEIQRTEQGDSAMYLCASSLGFGETQYFGPGTRLLVL.

The chain carries TRBV5-1 and TRBJ2-5; a weak D match, TRBD2 (5 bases). Per germline, CDR1 SGHRS and CDR2 YFSETQ. The CDR3 has 18 amino acids. Trimming took off 0 bases at V and 5 bases at J, with 23 bases between the two ends. Written as DNA, the CDR3 is TGCGCCAGCAGCTTGGCCGTATTTTTGGCAGACGGACTTGAGACCCAGTACTTC. Its translation is CASSLAVFLADGLETQYF.

This clonotype has just a few counts. This rearrangement joins TRBV7-7 to TRBJ2-2, with TRBD1 as a possible D gene (6 bases). This CDR3 has 18 residues. Germline V gene data show CDR1 as SSHAT and CDR2 as FNYEAQ (reference sequence). V was trimmed by 6 bases and J by 0 bases, leaving 20 bases between them. In DNA, the CDR3 is TGTGCCAGCAGGACAGGTTCTCTTTACGGCGCGAACACCGGGGAGCTGTTTTTT. This sequence encodes CASRTGSLYGANTGELFF. The whole variable domain, remainder taken from reference TRBV7-7 and TRBJ2-2, is GAGVSQSPRYKVTKRGQDVTLRCDPISSHATLYWYQQALGQGPEFLTYFNYEAQPDKSGLPSDRFSAERPEGSISTLTIQRTEQRDSAMYRCASRTGSLYGANTGELFFGEGSRLTVL.

The chain joins TRBV12-3 or TRBV12-4 to TRBJ1-5; D might be TRBD1 (5 bases). The CDR3 length is 15 residues. V was shortened by 2 bases and J by 4 bases, with 12 bases between the two germline ends. The CDR3 DNA is TGTGCCAGCAGTTTAAATCAGGGTTGGAATCAGCCCCAGCATTTT. It yields the protein CASSLNQGWNQPQHF.

J is TRBJ2-1 and V is TRBV11-2; D possibly corresponds to TRBD1 (6 bases). V lost 5 bases and J 6 bases, leaving 17 bases between the germline ends. Germline V gives CDR1 SGHAT, CDR2 FQNNGV. CDR3 size: 15 residues. CDR3 DNA sequence: TGTGCCAGCAGCGAAGGGGGTTTCTCATCCAATGAGCAGTTCTTC. Encoded protein: CASSEGGFSSNEQFF.

The genes are TRBV5-1 and TRBJ2-7, with 11 bases fitting TRBD2. CDR3 length equals 15 residues. Unmatched junction bases numbered 7, after V lost 5 bases and J lost 3 bases. Germline CDR1 SGHRS, CDR2 YFSETQ. The CDR3 bases are TGCGCCAGCAGTTACGGGACTAGCGGAGACTACGAGCAGTACTTC. Translated, it gives CASSYGTSGDYEQYF. The whole variable domain, remainder taken from reference TRBV5-1 and TRBJ2-7, is KAGVTQTPRYLIKTRGQQVTLSCSPISGHRSVSWYQQTPGQGLQFLFEYFSETQRNKGNFPGRFSGRQFSNSRSEMNVSTLELGDSALYLCASSYGTSGDYEQYFGPGTRLTVT.

The chain combines TRBV5-1 with TRBJ2-6; perhaps TRBD1 as D (5 bases). V was pared by 5 bases and J by 4 bases, with 13 bases between. CDR3 length equals 15 residues. Per germline, CDR1 SGHRS and CDR2 YFSETQ. Here the CDR3 DNA reads TGCGCCAGCAGTTTGACAGCTGGAGGGGCCAACGTCCTGACTTTC. It codes for CASSLTAGGANVLTF.